These 27 T cell receptor beta chains were sequenced from one sample in a study of T cells in Graves' hyperthyroidism and ophthalmopathy (dated by TCRdb to about 2019). Libraries came from multiplex PCR. Sequenced on an Illumina HiSeq 2000. The TCR beta CDR3 regions were amplified from the RNA transcripts. For the first round of RT-PCR on the TCR CDR3, the HTBI primer set was used together with the Qiagen OneStep RT-PCR kit. Through fastp at Q25 and MiXCR, TCRdb rebuilt clones from the public reads, retaining in-frame beta chains. Each CDR3 protein gets just one entry, which takes the most common genes and DNA from the rows behind it. This sample gives 550,000 to 700,000 distinct CDR3 sequences in total; roughly 14% of them show up just once. Clones ranked in the top ten supply around 4.1% of the sample. The specimen was blood. Source of these receptors: a woman in her thirties or forties with Graves' ophthalmopathy.

This clonotype occurred a few times. The chain combines TRBV28 with TRBJ2-7; D call uncertain. Per the germline V gene, CDR1 is MDHEN and CDR2 is SYDVKM. V dropped 7 bases and J dropped 1 base, with 14 bases sitting between them. There are 14 residues in the CDR3. The CDR3, as DNA: TGTGCCAGCACCACGGTTGATCCTTCCTACGAGCAGTACTTC. It codes for CASTTVDPSYEQYF.

This clonotype was counted between two and nine times. The junction differs from germline at one of its ends, possibly a read error. The chain employs TRBV19 and TRBJ1-5; 8 bases align to TRBD1. The CDR3 has 15 residues. The germline V gene has CDR1 LNHDA and CDR2 SQIVND (reference sequence). In DNA, the CDR3 is TGCGCCAGTAGTCAGGGGGCGTATAGCAATCAGCCCCAGCATTTT. Its protein is CASSQGAYSNQPQHF.

The sample holds many counts of this clonotype. The chain uses TRBV27 and TRBJ1-5, with a tentative D call TRBD1 (6 bases). Germline CDR1 MNHEY, CDR2 SMNVEV (reference sequence). The CDR3 totals 15 residues. Trimming removed 4 bases at V and 1 base at J, with 11 bases between. The CDR3 DNA is TGTGCCAGCAGTTACAGGGTTAGAAGCAATCAGCCCCAGCATTTT. This sequence encodes CASSYRVRSNQPQHF.

This chain joins TRBV7-9 and TRBJ1-2; 7 bases align to TRBD1. V lost 5 bases, J lost 3 bases, and 6 bases stayed unmatched. The CDR3 sequence is 14 residues long. Germline values: CDR1 SEHNR, CDR2 FQNEAQ (reference sequence). DNA for the CDR3: TGTGCCAGCAGCCTTGGACAGGCCTACTATGGCTACACCTTC. Translation gives CASSLGQAYYGYTF.

As regards this clonotype: A much larger clonotype is one base distant, so this may be a read error. The gene calls are TRBV12-3 or TRBV12-4 and TRBJ2-1; D uncertain. The CDR3 sequence is 13 residues long. Here the CDR3 reads CATSRVFRNKQFF. The CDR3 DNA follows: TGTGCCACCAGTAGGGTGTTTCGTAATAAGCAGTTCTTC.

This clonotype was recorded at least ten times. The chain carries TRBV28 and TRBJ2-7; D call uncertain. CDR1 is MDHEN and CDR2 is SYDVKM in the germline V gene. This CDR3 is 12 amino acids long. Trimming pared 3 bases from V and 5 bases from J, leaving 8 bases between. The CDR3 protein is CASSLGSNEQYF. The CDR3 bases are TGTGCCAGCAGTTTGGGTTCGAACGAGCAGTACTTC.

This clonotype was observed at least ten times. The J gene is TRBJ2-7, the V gene TRBV20-1; 8 nucleotides align to TRBD1. With V trimmed by 6 bases and J by 3 bases, 10 bases remained unmatched. Germline-derived CDR1 and CDR2 are DFQATT and SNEGSKA (reference sequence). The CDR3 sequence is 14 residues long. In DNA form, the CDR3 reads TGCAGTGCCACCCCCCGGGACAGGTACTACGAGCAGTACTTC. Translated, it gives CSATPRDRYYEQYF.

In its sample, this clonotype was seen a few times. One base away lies a much larger clone, so this may be a sequencing read error. This chain connects TRBV20-1 to TRBJ2-5, with D perhaps matching TRBD2 (6 bases). This CDR3 has 15 amino acids. Germline V lookup: CDR1 DFQATT, CDR2 SNEGSKA (reference sequence). The V end lost 6 bases, the J end lost 1 base, and 18 bases lay between the germline ends. Written as DNA, the CDR3 is TGCAGTGCAAGGGAGGCAGGGAGCCCCCAAGAGACCCAGTACTTC. Translated, it gives CSAREAGSPQETQYF.

This clonotype was recorded at least ten times. The V and J genes are TRBV5-1 and TRBJ2-5; weak D call: TRBD1 (5 bases). Germline assignment: CDR1 SGHRS and CDR2 YFSETQ. V was clipped by 3 bases and J by 4 bases, with 16 bases between them. The CDR3 is 15 residues long. CDR3 protein: CASSSAPAQGETQYF. The CDR3 nucleotides are TGCGCCAGCAGCTCCGCGCCAGCCCAGGGAGAGACCCAGTACTTC.

This clonotype appeared many times. V and J are TRBV6-2 or TRBV6-3 and TRBJ1-1; 8 positions agree with TRBD1. Looked up from germline, CDR1 is MNHEY and CDR2 is SVGEGT. The CDR3 has 12 amino acids. Germline trimming cut 6 bases from V and 10 bases from J; bases unmatched to any gene: 7. For the CDR3, the DNA is TGTGCCAGCAGCGGACAGGGTGGGGCAGCTTTCTTT. Translation: CASSGQGGAAFF.

This clonotype has at least ten counts. J is TRBJ2-6 and V is TRBV6-2 or TRBV6-3; D call uncertain. Germline CDR1 MNHEY, CDR2 SVGEGT. This CDR3 contains 15 residues. V was shortened by 8 bases and J by 2 bases, with 13 bases between the two germline ends. The chain's CDR3 is CASYSSYAGANVLTF. The CDR3 coding sequence is TGTGCCAGCTATTCTTCTTATGCTGGGGCCAACGTCCTGACTTTC.

The V and J genes are TRBV30 and TRBJ2-4; unclear D gene. Germline-derived CDR1 and CDR2 are GTSNPN and SVGIG (reference sequence). CDR3 length equals 14 residues. The V gene lost 0 bases and the J gene lost 9 bases, with 15 bases spanning the gap. The CDR3 sequence: CAWSVPPVVSIQYF. The CDR3 DNA reads TGTGCCTGGAGTGTACCGCCAGTTGTTAGCATTCAGTACTTC.

This clonotype was observed at least ten times. This rearrangement joins TRBV28 to TRBJ2-7, with D hard to call. V was clipped by 6 bases and J by 0 bases, with 15 bases between them. The germline V gene has CDR1 MDHEN and CDR2 SYDVKM. This CDR3 has 15 residues. CDR3 sequence: CASSGHTVFSYEQYF. The CDR3 DNA follows: TGTGCCAGCAGCGGGCACACAGTGTTCTCCTACGAGCAGTACTTC.

This clonotype has a count of ten or more. The chain employs TRBV6-1 and TRBJ2-7; 13 bases match TRBD2. The CDR3 is 15 residues long. Germline V CDR1 and CDR2: MNHNS, SASEGT. J lost 5 bases, V lost 2 bases, and 3 bases had no gene match. The CDR3 reads CASSELGLAGDEQYF. The CDR3 DNA sequence: TGTGCCAGCAGTGAACTTGGACTAGCGGGAGACGAGCAGTACTTC.

There are many counts of this clonotype. The V gene is TRBV6-4, the J gene TRBJ2-6; no reliable D call. V lost 4 bases to trimming and J lost 0 bases, with 4 bases between them. The CDR3 is 14 amino acids. Germline V CDR1 and CDR2: MRHNA, SNTAGT. The CDR3 region is CASSGVSGANVLTF. The CDR3 nucleotides are TGTGCCAGCAGTGGGGTCTCTGGGGCCAACGTCCTGACTTTC.

This clonotype was seen at least ten times. V gene TRBV12-3 or TRBV12-4 combines with J gene TRBJ1-5; no clear D gene. Trimming stripped 3 bases from V and 3 bases from J, with 15 bases between. The CDR3 loop spans 16 amino acids. The CDR3 region has the DNA TGTGCCAGCAGTTTTCCCGGGTTAGGTACCAATCAGCCCCAGCATTTT. Amino acids: CASSFPGLGTNQPQHF.

This clonotype appeared many times. V and J are TRBV12-3 or TRBV12-4 and TRBJ2-5, with a possible D match to TRBD1 (7 bases). V gave up 7 bases and J gave up 5 bases, with 17 bases separating them. The CDR3 runs 14 residues. CDR3 in DNA: TGTGCCAGCAACTGGAGGGGGCATGTTGAGACCCAGTACTTC. Translation gives CASNWRGHVETQYF.

The V gene is TRBV6-2 or TRBV6-3, the J gene TRBJ2-7, with 7 bases matching TRBD2. After removal of 5 bases from V and 12 bases from J, the junction contained 10 bases not matched to a gene. The germline CDR1 and CDR2 sequences are MNHEY and SVGEGT. This CDR3 spans 12 amino acids. This chain's CDR3 is CASSTASGGAYF. In DNA, the CDR3 is TGTGCCAGCAGTACAGCCTCGGGGGGTGCGTACTTC.

This clonotype occurred many times. The V and J genes are TRBV6-5 and TRBJ2-7; 8 positions agree with TRBD1. Per germline, CDR1 MNHEY and CDR2 SVGAGI. The CDR3 sequence is 14 residues long. Trimming removed 6 bases from V and 8 bases from J; junction bases left unmatched: 12. DNA of the CDR3: TGTGCCAGCAGGGCCTGGACAGGGATCGTACAGCAGTACTTC. This encodes CASRAWTGIVQQYF.

There are many counts of this clonotype. This chain connects TRBV4-3 to TRBJ1-2; D unclear. The CDR3 totals 13 residues. Deletions cut 1 base from V and 4 bases from J, with 7 bases between. The germline gives CDR1 LGHNA, CDR2 YSLEER. The CDR3 region is CASSQVGSYGYTF. CDR3 nucleotides: TGCGCCAGCAGCCAAGTTGGTAGCTATGGCTACACCTTC.

This clonotype was recorded many times. The genes are TRBV6-2 or TRBV6-3 and TRBJ1-2, with 7 nucleotides matching TRBD1. CDR3 size: 15 residues. V gave up 6 bases and J gave up 4 bases; unmatched junction bases: 11. Germline assignment: CDR1 MNHEY and CDR2 SVGEGT. The CDR3 sequence: CASRPGQAFTYGYTF. The CDR3 DNA is TGTGCCAGCAGGCCTGGACAGGCCTTCACCTATGGCTACACCTTC.

There are a few counts of this clonotype. Here the CDR3 reads CASSVGDIGELFF. CDR3 DNA sequence: TGTGCCAGCAGCGTAGGGGATATCGGGGAGCTGTTTTTT. The V gene is TRBV2, the J gene TRBJ2-2, with D maybe TRBD1 (5 bases). CDR1 is SNHLY and CDR2 is FYNNEI in the germline V gene. The CDR3 loop spans 13 amino acids. The V gene lost 6 bases and the J gene lost 7 bases, with 12 bases spanning the gap.

The sample holds a few counts of this clonotype. The chain is built from TRBV20-1 and TRBJ2-7; 8 bases match TRBD2. This CDR3 has 13 residues. The ends lost 6 bases at V and 3 bases at J; junction bases unmatched: 7. The germline V gene has CDR1 DFQATT and CDR2 SNEGSKA (reference sequence). The chain's CDR3 is CSARGTRGYEQYF. In DNA form, the CDR3 reads TGCAGTGCGCGCGGGACTAGGGGCTACGAGCAGTACTTC.

This clonotype appeared many times. V gene TRBV9 combines with J gene TRBJ2-2, with 12 bases fitting TRBD2. The CDR3 loop spans 17 amino acids. The trim removed 0 bases at V and 7 bases at J, leaving 7 bases unmatched. Germline CDR1 SGDLS, CDR2 YYNGEE. This CDR3 reads CASSVEGGLAGIGELFF. CDR3 bases: TGTGCCAGCAGCGTAGAGGGAGGACTAGCGGGAATCGGGGAGCTGTTTTTT. Supplemented by reference TRBV9 and TRBJ2-2, the full variable domain reads DSGVTQTPKHLITATGQRVTLRCSPRSGDLSVYWYQQSLDQGLQFLIQYYNGEERAKGNILERFSAQQFPDLHSELNLSSLELGDSALYFCASSVEGGLAGIGELFFGEGSRLTVL.

The chain employs TRBV7-9 and TRBJ2-7, with D maybe TRBD2 (5 bases). Germline-derived CDR1 and CDR2 are SEHNR and FQNEAQ (reference sequence). This CDR3 is built from 15 residues. V was cut by 4 bases and J by 3 bases, with 16 bases left in between. The CDR3, as DNA: TGTGCCAGCAGCTCTAGCTCCTCCCCGGGCTACGAGCAGTACTTC. Translation: CASSSSSSPGYEQYF.

This clonotype was seen repeatedly, ten times or more. This chain links TRBV12-3 or TRBV12-4 with TRBJ1-1; D call uncertain. With 3 bases removed from V and 2 bases from J, the gap between germline ends came to 10 bases. This CDR3 has 14 residues. CDR3 DNA sequence: TGTGCCAGCAGTTTGAACATAATCAACACTGAAGCTTTCTTT. This sequence encodes CASSLNIINTEAFF.

The J gene is TRBJ2-7, the V gene TRBV14; 7 bases line up with TRBD1. V dropped 6 bases and J dropped 6; count of bases not matched to a gene: 5. Germline CDR1 is SGHDN and CDR2 is FVKESK. This CDR3 is 12 amino acids long. The CDR3 DNA is TGTGCCAGCAGTCCGAGGGGGCTCGAGCAGTACTTC. As protein: CASSPRGLEQYF.